This TCR beta chain was documented in a study of radiation and T cells in renal cell carcinoma. Whole-study results and caveats: Baseline intratumoral clonotype presence is unknown without pretreatment biopsies. Top tumor clonotypes rose in blood 2 weeks post-radiation, then contracted.

V lost 4 bases and J lost 4, with 21 bases in between. The CDR3 consists of 17 residues. Germline loops: CDR1 ENHRY, CDR2 SYGVKD. Repertoires were generated with immunoSEQ multiplex PCR, while TCRdb's copy carries only in-frame clones and drops some. The table shows more than 95,000 clones, with 81% occurring only once. Time point meaning: blood 2 weeks post-SBRT. Noted treatment: 15 Gy SBRT to primary tumor, nephrectomy 4 weeks later. Notes on this clone: Antigen specificity is unknown.

The chain carries TRBV10-3 and TRBJ2-3, with D maybe TRBD2 (6 bases). This clonotype originated in a man aged 50 to 60 with renal cell carcinoma. Sequencing used blood, obtained from a patient whose treatment included radiotherapy and nephrectomy. The CDR3 region has the DNA TGTGCCATCAGTGTCGTCGAGCGGGTGGACCTGGCAGATACGCAGTATTTT. Translated, it gives CAISVVERVDLADTQYF.